This TCR beta chain stems from a study of cytomegalovirus exposure and HLA in healthy donors. V gave up 5 bases and J gave up 1 base, with 8 bases separating them. The CDR3 has 13 residues. Germline values: CDR1 GTSNPN, CDR2 SVGIG (reference sequence). Worth noting for this clone: What it recognizes is unknown.

Whole-study findings and limits: The study listed roughly 160 cytomegalovirus-associated TCR beta chains.

Use of 60 Vbeta and 13 Jbeta primers characterized the PCR. Sequencing used immunoSEQ multiplex PCR; TCRdb keeps in-frame clones, though not all of them. The table lists 53,000 or so clones, approximately 75% of them singletons. The chain combines TRBV30 with TRBJ2-2; D unresolved. The specimen was PBMCs. The TCR was taken from a man aged 30-40 years in good health and CMV-seropositive. CDR3 bases: TGTGCCTGGCAGATCCAGAACACCGGGGAGCTGTTTTTT. This sequence encodes CAWQIQNTGELFF.